This TCR beta chain emerged from a study of OX40 agonist ivuxolimab in advanced cancers. Systemic immunosuppression or a history of autoimmune disease excluded patients. The method was immunoSEQ multiplex PCR; TCRdb's version includes in-frame clones alone and lacks a portion of them. The sample includes 20,000 to 25,000 clones, approximately 88% of them seen just once. To note about this clone: The antigen is undetermined.

Whole-study results and caveats: CD8+ T cells averaged more expanded clones than CD4+. Patients who responded partially at 0.1-3.0 mg/kg showed clonal expansion ranking among the lowest.

The CDR3 consists of 18 residues. From germline, CDR1 is SGHVS and CDR2 FNYEAQ. The junction had 8 bases not matched to a gene; V was cut back by 1 base and J by 2 bases. The TCR originated in an adult with an advanced solid tumor such as melanoma, head and neck, liver or kidney cancer. The input for sequencing was CD4+ or CD8+ T cells sorted from blood, taken in a trial of the OX40 agonist ivuxolimab. The V call is TRBV7-6, the J call TRBJ2-1; 10 bases match TRBD2. In DNA, the CDR3 is TGTGCCAGCAGCTTAGTCAGCGGGAGGGCCCAGGCCTACAATGAGCAGTTCTTC. Encoded protein: CASSLVSGRAQAYNEQFF. Filled out from reference TRBV7-6 and TRBJ2-1, the complete variable domain reads GAGVSQSPRYKVTKRGQDVALRCDPISGHVSLYWYRQALGQGPEFLTYFNYEAQQDKSGLPNDRFSAERPEGSISTLTIQRTEQRDSAMYRCASSLVSGRAQAYNEQFFGPGTRLTVL.